A single sample gave rise to the 30 T cell receptor beta chains below, sequenced in a study of cytomegalovirus exposure and HLA in healthy donors (dated by TCRdb to about 2017). Library generation was performed with the immunoSEQ multiplex PCR assay. For the multiplex PCR, a mixture combining 60 forward primers for TCR Vbeta segments and 13 reverse primers for TCR Jbeta segments was used. TCRdb carries this immuneACCESS record with in-frame sequences only. Its versions omit some clonotypes, under half of them owing to an unresolved V gene in the studies checked, with the rest unexplained. The sample table includes more than 200,000 clones. The ten most abundant clones make up approximately 0.98% of the sample. Sequences were obtained from PBMCs. Receptor source: a woman aged 30 to 39 in good health and CMV-seropositive.

The chain employs TRBV4-2 and TRBJ1-3; D is unresolved. Germline values: CDR1 LGHNA, CDR2 YNFKEQ. The CDR3 loop spans 14 amino acids. Between the trimmed V and J ends, which lost 1 base and 4 bases, there was a span of 8 bases. CDR3 sequence: CASSQVDYGNTIYF. The CDR3 nucleotides read TGTGCCAGCAGCCAAGTAGACTACGGAAACACCATATATTTT.

This sequence joins TRBV5-6 and TRBJ2-1, with 8 bases fitting TRBD1. The CDR3 is 19 residues long. After removal of 4 bases from V and 0 bases from J, the junction contained 15 bases not matched to a gene. Germline V gene lookup returns CDR1 SGHDT and CDR2 YYEEEE. As DNA, the CDR3 is TGTGCCAGCAGCATCGACAGGGGCGCGGCTGCCGGCTCCTACAATGAGCAGTTCTTC. Translating gives CASSIDRGAAAGSYNEQFF.

This chain joins TRBV7-2 and TRBJ1-1, with D perhaps matching TRBD1 (6 bases). The CDR3 sequence is 14 residues long. Germline values: CDR1 SGHTA, CDR2 FQGNSA. V lost 8 bases to trimming and J lost 2 bases, with 15 bases between them. CDR3 DNA: TGTGCCAGCGCAAGGCGGGGGGCCAACACTGAAGCTTTCTTT. Translating it yields CASARRGANTEAFF.

This chain connects TRBV6-1 to TRBJ2-5; D remains unclear. The end of the DNA fits TRBJ2-7 better, so the J call may be wrong. The CDR3 is 14 residues long. Germline loops: CDR1 MNHNS, CDR2 SASEGT. The chain's CDR3 is CASSELLSSYEQYF. In nucleotides, the CDR3 is TGTGCCAGCAGTGAACTCCTGTCCTCCTACGAGCAGTACTTC.

This chain joins TRBV11-3 and TRBJ2-1; TRBD1 is a possible D gene (5 bases). The germline gives CDR1 SGHNT, CDR2 YENEEA. CDR3 length equals 15 residues. V lost 4 bases and J 2 bases, leaving 12 bases between the germline ends. The chain's CDR3 is CASSSFEDTYNEQFF. DNA for the CDR3: TGTGCCAGCAGCTCGTTTGAGGACACCTACAATGAGCAGTTCTTC.

On this clone: Other nucleotide sequences from this sample produce the same CDR3. V and J are TRBV9 and TRBJ1-1; unclear D gene. The CDR3 is made up of 14 amino acids. V was trimmed by 2 bases and J by 1 base, leaving 9 bases between them. CDR1 and CDR2 from the germline V gene are SGDLS and YYNGEE. The CDR3 here is CASSVTGGNTEAFF. CDR3 DNA sequence: TGTGCCAGCAGCGTGACGGGAGGGAACACTGAAGCTTTCTTT.

This chain joins TRBV5-6 and TRBJ2-5; D ambiguous. From germline, CDR1 is SGHDT and CDR2 YYEEEE. This CDR3 is 15 amino acids long. V gave up 0 bases and J gave up 2 bases, with 11 bases separating them. The CDR3 bases are TGTGCCAGCAGCTTGGTCGATCCTCTACAAGAGACCCAGTACTTC. Its protein product is CASSLVDPLQETQYF.

The V and J genes are TRBV7-6 and TRBJ2-7; possibly TRBD2 for D (7 bases). The CDR3 runs 16 residues. Trimming took 1 base from V and 4 from J, leaving 17 bases between them. Per germline, CDR1 SGHVS and CDR2 FNYEAQ. The CDR3 protein is CASSLGSGGGGYEQYF. In DNA form, the CDR3 reads TGTGCCAGCAGCTTAGGATCTGGCGGGGGCGGGTACGAGCAGTACTTC.

The chain couples TRBV7-2 to TRBJ1-3; 7 bases align to TRBD1. Germline CDR1 is SGHTA and CDR2 is FQGNSA. Losses at the gene ends were 4 bases for V and 0 bases for J; bases not matched to a gene: 6. The CDR3 length is 16 residues. This CDR3 reads CASSYGQVPSGNTIYF. DNA for the CDR3: TGTGCCAGCAGCTACGGACAGGTCCCCTCTGGAAACACCATATATTTT. Looking up the rest from reference TRBV7-2 and TRBJ1-3 gives the full variable domain: GAGVSQSPSNKVTEKGKDVELRCDPISGHTALYWYRQSLGQGLEFLIYFQGNSAPDKSGLPSDRFSAERTGGSVSTLTIQRTQQEDSAVYLCASSYGQVPSGNTIYFGEGSWLTVV.

The J gene is TRBJ2-1, the V gene TRBV2; 9 positions match TRBD2. V lost 6 bases, J lost 8 bases, and 11 bases stayed unmatched. From germline, CDR1 is SNHLY and CDR2 FYNNEI. This CDR3 is built from 15 residues. The CDR3 reads CASRRGAGGGDEQFF. The CDR3 nucleotides read TGTGCCAGCAGGAGAGGAGCGGGGGGAGGAGATGAGCAGTTCTTC.

This CDR3 reads CASSSKTGGDPVNTEAFF. The CDR3 nucleotides are TGTGCCAGCAGTTCCAAGACAGGGGGCGATCCGGTGAACACTGAAGCTTTCTTT. The chain links TRBV7-9 to TRBJ1-1, with 10 nucleotides matching TRBD1. Trimming took 6 bases from V and 0 from J; bases not matched to a gene: 13. The CDR3 contains 18 residues. Germline V CDR1 and CDR2: SEHNR, FQNEAQ (reference sequence).

The gene calls are TRBV7-6 and TRBJ2-1; 9 nucleotides align to TRBD2. The germline V gene encodes CDR1 SGHVS and CDR2 FNYEAQ. J was trimmed by 8 bases and V by 5 bases; bases with no gene match: 16. The CDR3 covers 17 residues. The CDR3 is CASSLHRGREGSDEQFF. The CDR3 nucleotides read TGTGCCAGCAGCCTCCACCGGGGGCGGGAGGGCTCTGATGAGCAGTTCTTC. The full variable domain, with the rest looked up from reference TRBV7-6 and TRBJ2-1, is GAGVSQSPRYKVTKRGQDVALRCDPISGHVSLYWYRQALGQGPEFLTYFNYEAQQDKSGLPNDRFSAERPEGSISTLTIQRTEQRDSAMYRCASSLHRGREGSDEQFFGPGTRLTVL.

The chain links TRBV19 to TRBJ2-3; D uncertain. This CDR3 has 15 amino acids. V was cut by 6 bases and J by 4 bases, with 17 bases left in between. Looked up from germline, CDR1 is LNHDA and CDR2 is SQIVND (reference sequence). The CDR3 sequence is CASSLKASLPDTQYF. CDR3 in DNA: TGTGCCAGTAGCCTCAAGGCTAGTTTGCCAGATACGCAGTATTTT.

The V gene is TRBV5-6, the J gene TRBJ1-4, with no clear D. This CDR3 spans 14 amino acids. Germline loops: CDR1 SGHDT, CDR2 YYEEEE. V was cut by 1 base and J by 3 bases, with 7 bases left in between. The CDR3 nucleotides read TGTGCCAGCAGCTTGTACAGCCCTAATGAAAAACTGTTTTTT. Amino acids: CASSLYSPNEKLFF.

The chain uses TRBV29-1 and TRBJ2-1, with D possibly being TRBD1 (6 bases). Germline V lookup: CDR1 SQVTM, CDR2 ANQGSEA. The CDR3 spans 12 residues. Trimming cost V 7 bases and J 4 bases, with 11 bases left between them. CDR3 loop: CSGYQGYNEQFF. CDR3 coding DNA: TGCAGCGGGTACCAGGGGTACAATGAGCAGTTCTTC.

The chain recombines TRBV19 with TRBJ1-5; TRBD1 might be the D (6 bases). The CDR3 covers 13 residues. CDR1 and CDR2 (germline): LNHDA, SQIVND (reference sequence). The ends were cut back, 9 bases at V and 0 bases at J, with 9 bases in the middle. For the CDR3, the DNA is TGTGCCAGCGCAGGGGATAGCAATCAGCCCCAGCATTTT. Its protein is CASAGDSNQPQHF.

V and J are TRBV4-1 and TRBJ2-1; D is perhaps TRBD2 (5 bases). Trimming took off 7 bases at V and 6 bases at J, with 19 bases between the two ends. The germline CDR1 and CDR2 sequences are MGHRA and YSYEKL. The CDR3 extends over 15 amino acids. The CDR3 loop reads CASTSVGRASNEQFF. CDR3 in DNA: TGCGCCAGCACCTCAGTCGGGCGGGCTTCCAATGAGCAGTTCTTC.

The genes are TRBV5-1 and TRBJ2-5; D is perhaps TRBD2 (5 bases). The J call could be wrong; TRBJ2-7 is a better fit for the DNA end. Germline assignment: CDR1 SGHRS and CDR2 YFSETQ. This CDR3 comprises 11 residues. The DNA for the CDR3 is TGCGCCAGCAGCCCGGGGATCGAGCAGTACTTC. Amino acid sequence: CASSPGIEQYF.

This chain joins TRBV19 and TRBJ1-1; D gene uncertain. The CDR3 loop spans 13 amino acids. The germline CDR1 and CDR2 sequences are LNHDA and SQIVND (reference sequence). Trimming cost V 5 bases and J 0 bases, with 7 bases left between them. The chain's CDR3 is CASSPGVNTEAFF. CDR3 in DNA: TGTGCCAGTAGTCCCGGGGTGAACACTGAAGCTTTCTTT.

The chain couples TRBV5-1 to TRBJ1-4, with TRBD1 matching over 8 bases. The CDR3 has 13 residues. Germline-derived CDR1 and CDR2 are SGHRS and YFSETQ. With V trimmed by 0 bases and J by 10 bases, 2 bases remained unmatched. The CDR3 nucleotides are TGCGCCAGCAGCTTGGCCGGACAGGGAAAACTGTTTTTT. Translated: CASSLAGQGKLFF.

V gene TRBV5-1 combines with J gene TRBJ2-3; possibly TRBD1 for D (5 bases). V was pared by 0 bases and J by 0 bases, with 11 bases between. Germline lookup yields CDR1 SGHRS and CDR2 YFSETQ. CDR3 length equals 16 residues. The DNA of the CDR3 is TGCGCCAGCAGCTTGGGACAGTCTTCTAGCACAGATACGCAGTATTTT. Translating it yields CASSLGQSSSTDTQYF.

The chain couples TRBV4-3 to TRBJ2-7; D is possibly TRBD1 (6 bases). CDR3 size: 15 residues. Germline V gene sequence: CDR1 LGHNA, CDR2 YSLEER. V dropped 4 bases and J dropped 9 bases, with 22 bases sitting between them. As DNA, the CDR3 is TGCGCCAGCAGCCGTTCCGGGACACCCGGTTACCGGCAGTACTTC. Amino acid sequence: CASSRSGTPGYRQYF.

This rearrangement joins TRBV7-9 to TRBJ2-1; D is perhaps TRBD1 (6 bases). The V end lost 5 bases, the J end lost 3 bases, and 8 bases lay between the germline ends. Looked up from germline, CDR1 is SEHNR and CDR2 is FQNEAQ (reference sequence). The CDR3 sequence is 13 residues long. The CDR3 sequence is CASSRDIYNEQFF. The CDR3 DNA sequence: TGTGCCAGCAGCCGGGACATCTACAATGAGCAGTTCTTC. Filled out from reference TRBV7-9 and TRBJ2-1, the complete variable domain reads DTGVSQNPRHKITKRGQNVTFRCDPISEHNRLYWYRQTLGQGPEFLTYFQNEAQLEKSRLLSDRFSAERPKGSFSTLEIQRTEQGDSAMYLCASSRDIYNEQFFGPGTRLTVL.

With respect to this clone: Sequence at one end of the junction differs from germline and may be a read error. This chain uses TRBV2 with TRBJ1-4; perhaps TRBD1 as D (6 bases). Germline V CDR1 and CDR2: SNHLY, FYNNEI. The CDR3 extends over 16 amino acids. DNA for the CDR3: TGTGCCAGCAGAGAAGCCGAGGGACAAGCAAATGAAAAACTGTTTTTT. Protein: CASREAEGQANEKLFF.

The V call is TRBV27, the J call TRBJ1-5; tentative D call: TRBD1 (5 bases). This CDR3 contains 15 residues. The germline gives CDR1 MNHEY, CDR2 SMNVEV (reference sequence). Trimming cost V 6 bases and J 1 base, with 13 bases left between them. CDR3 bases: TGTGCCAGCAGCCCCCGGCGGGGGAGCAATCAGCCCCAGCATTTT. It codes for CASSPRRGSNQPQHF.

This sequence joins TRBV10-2 and TRBJ2-3, with D perhaps matching TRBD2 (5 bases). Germline V gene lookup returns CDR1 WSHSY and CDR2 SAAADI. The V end lost 7 bases, the J end lost 4 bases, and 9 bases lay between the germline ends. The CDR3 consists of 12 residues. In DNA form, the CDR3 reads TGCGCCAGCACGGACTGGTCAGATACGCAGTATTTT. Its translation: CASTDWSDTQYF.

The V call is TRBV25-1, the J call TRBJ2-7, with D perhaps TRBD2 (5 bases). Trimming removed 0 bases at V and 2 bases at J, with 11 bases between. This CDR3 contains 15 residues. The germline CDR1 and CDR2 sequences are MGHDK and SYGVNS. CDR3 nucleotides: TGTGCCAGCAGTGAATATATTGCCGGGACCTACGAGCAGTACTTC. Protein product: CASSEYIAGTYEQYF.

The chain uses TRBV30 and TRBJ2-7, with 13 bases aligning to TRBD2. The CDR3 is made up of 15 amino acids. Looked up from germline, CDR1 is GTSNPN and CDR2 is SVGIG (reference sequence). V gave up 3 bases and J gave up 5 bases; unmatched junction bases: 7. The CDR3 bases are TGTGCCTGGAGCGAGGGACTAGCGGGACACCACGAGCAGTACTTC. It yields the protein CAWSEGLAGHHEQYF.

The chain has TRBV7-2 and TRBJ1-4; 7 bases map to TRBD1. CDR3 length equals 12 residues. Trimming took 5 bases from V and 8 from J; bases not matched to a gene: 2. Germline V lookup: CDR1 SGHTA, CDR2 FQGNSA. The CDR3 DNA reads as TGTGCCAGCAGCCCACAGGGGGAAAAACTGTTTTTT. Translating it yields CASSPQGEKLFF.

V and J are TRBV7-2 and TRBJ1-2; 9 nucleotides match TRBD1. Trimming cost V 5 bases and J 4 bases; bases outside gene matches: 2. This CDR3 has 13 residues. Per the germline V gene, CDR1 is SGHTA and CDR2 is FQGNSA. CDR3 sequence (DNA): TGTGCCAGCAGCCAGGACAGGGGCTATGGCTACACCTTC. Its protein is CASSQDRGYGYTF. Filled out from reference TRBV7-2 and TRBJ1-2, the complete variable domain reads GAGVSQSPSNKVTEKGKDVELRCDPISGHTALYWYRQSLGQGLEFLIYFQGNSAPDKSGLPSDRFSAERTGGSVSTLTIQRTQQEDSAVYLCASSQDRGYGYTFGSGTRLTVV.